These 32 T cell receptor beta chains came from one sample sequenced in a study of neurological immune-mediated disorders. TCRdb re-called the 5' RACE reads through MiXCR, storing one row per CDR3 protein. Of roughly 25,000 distinct CDR3 sequences listed, 6.5% to 8% are singletons. The sample consisted of PBMCs. The receptor set was obtained from a woman aged 40-49 years in good health.

At least ten counts were recorded for this clonotype. V and J are TRBV6-1 and TRBJ2-2; D is uncertain. V lost 1 base to trimming and J lost 3 bases, with 12 bases between them. The CDR3 loop spans 16 amino acids. Germline assignment: CDR1 MNHNS and CDR2 SASEGT. The CDR3 loop reads CASSEVPGLDTGELFF. The CDR3 nucleotides are TGTGCCAGCAGTGAAGTCCCCGGTCTGGACACCGGGGAGCTGTTTTTT.

This clonotype was counted at least ten times. The chain couples TRBV20-1 to TRBJ2-4; D is tentatively TRBD1 or TRBD2 (5 bases each). V dropped 2 bases and J dropped 5 bases, with 16 bases sitting between them. CDR1 is DFQATT and CDR2 is SNEGSKA in the germline V gene (reference sequence). The CDR3 spans 15 residues. The CDR3 is CSARPGALAENIQYF. As DNA, the CDR3 is TGCAGTGCTAGACCCGGGGCCCTCGCGGAAAACATTCAGTACTTC.

This clonotype was recorded at least ten times. This chain connects TRBV20-1 to TRBJ2-7; a possible D gene is TRBD2 (6 bases). Germline values: CDR1 DFQATT, CDR2 SNEGSKA (reference sequence). With 2 bases removed from V and 4 bases from J, the gap between germline ends came to 15 bases. This CDR3 has 14 residues. CDR3 sequence: CSARWEGEAYEQYF. DNA of the CDR3: TGCAGTGCTAGATGGGAAGGGGAGGCGTACGAGCAGTACTTC.

This clonotype appeared many times. CDR3 bases: TGCAGTGCTTCCGAAGGGTTGAGAGGGCCCGGACTTCAAGAGACCCAGTACTTC. It is translated as CSASEGLRGPGLQETQYF. This chain links TRBV20-1 with TRBJ2-5, with D perhaps TRBD2 (5 bases). Germline values: CDR1 DFQATT, CDR2 SNEGSKA (reference sequence). The CDR3 has 18 residues. V was cut by 5 bases and J by 2 bases, with 27 bases left in between.

This clonotype was seen many times. V and J are TRBV29-1 and TRBJ2-5; D remains unclear. Germline V CDR1 and CDR2: SQVTM, ANQGSEA. The CDR3 covers 16 residues. V gave up 1 base and J gave up 3 bases, with 18 bases separating them. The CDR3 spells CSVEVMMESPKETQYF. The CDR3 DNA reads TGCAGCGTTGAAGTCATGATGGAGTCTCCAAAAGAGACCCAGTACTTC. The variable domain in full, with the rest retrieved from reference TRBV29-1 and TRBJ2-5, is SAVISQKPSRDICQRGTSLTIQCQVDSQVTMMFWYRQQPGQSLTLIATANQGSEATYESGFVIDKFPISRPNLTFSTLTVSNMSPEDSSIYLCSVEVMMESPKETQYFGPGTRLLVL.

At least ten counts were recorded for this clonotype. The V call is TRBV11-2, the J call TRBJ2-1, with D maybe TRBD1 (7 bases). V dropped 3 bases and J dropped 0 bases, with 9 bases sitting between them. CDR3 length: 15 residues. Germline V lookup: CDR1 SGHAT, CDR2 FQNNGV. CDR3 nucleotide sequence: TGTGCCAGCAGCTTGCAGGGGGGCTCCTACAATGAGCAGTTCTTC. The encoded protein is CASSLQGGSYNEQFF.

This clonotype has a count of ten or more. The rearrangement joins TRBV10-3 to TRBJ2-7, with 14 bases fitting TRBD2. The CDR3 sequence is 12 residues long. Germline V lookup: CDR1 ENHRY, CDR2 SYGVKD. With 11 bases clipped from V and 6 bases from J, the junction kept 3 bases outside the gene matches. DNA for the CDR3: TGTGCCTCGGGGACTAGCGGGGGCGAGCAGTACTTC. Amino acids: CASGTSGGEQYF.

This clonotype has a count of ten or more. The chain combines TRBV6-2 or TRBV6-3 with TRBJ2-2, with TRBD2 identical over 9 bases. From germline, CDR1 is MNHEY and CDR2 SVGEGT. With 2 bases clipped from V and 3 bases from J, the junction kept 13 bases outside the gene matches. The CDR3 sequence is 19 residues long. The CDR3 protein is CASSYAVAGAPTYTGELFF. As DNA, the CDR3 is TGTGCCAGCAGTTACGCCGTAGCGGGAGCTCCGACCTACACCGGGGAGCTGTTTTTT.

This clonotype was picked up many times. The CDR3 DNA reads as TGTGCCAGCAGTTTAAGCCATTCGAACACTGAAGCTTTCTTT. This sequence encodes CASSLSHSNTEAFF. The chain is built from TRBV28 and TRBJ1-1; D is unclear. Deletions cut 2 bases from V and 1 base from J, with 8 bases between. The CDR3 runs 14 residues. From germline, CDR1 is MDHEN and CDR2 SYDVKM.

This clonotype was observed many times. The rearrangement links TRBV5-6 to TRBJ2-5; D might be TRBD2 (6 bases). In germline, CDR1 is SGHDT, CDR2 YYEEEE. The CDR3 totals 13 residues. The V end lost 0 bases, the J end lost 4 bases, and 7 bases lay between the germline ends. The CDR3 region has the DNA TGTGCCAGCAGCTTGGGACTAGTAGAGACCCAGTACTTC. The encoded protein is CASSLGLVETQYF.

The V gene is TRBV5-1, the J gene TRBJ2-2, with D unresolved. Germline V gene data show CDR1 as SGHRS and CDR2 as YFSETQ. The length of the CDR3 is 14 residues. Trimming left V 0 bases short and J 0 bases short, with 3 bases between. The CDR3, as DNA: TGCGCCAGCAGCTTGGGACCGAACACCGGGGAGCTGTTTTTT. Translating gives CASSLGPNTGELFF.

In regard to this clonotype: This is likely a read error, given that the CDR3 carries no conserved phenylalanine or tryptophan at its end. The rearrangement joins TRBV12-3 or TRBV12-4 to TRBJ2-7; D ambiguous. Trimming left V 1 base short and J 3 bases short, with 7 bases between. The CDR3 is made up of 13 amino acids. The CDR3 nucleotides are TGTGCCAGCAGTTTAGGGTGGCTCTACGAGCAGTACTAC. Amino acid sequence: CASSLGWLYEQYY.

The chain employs TRBV5-6 and TRBJ2-7; perhaps TRBD2 as D (5 bases). V lost 0 bases, J lost 6 bases, and 22 bases lay in between. This CDR3 spans 17 amino acids. CDR1 is SGHDT, CDR2 YYEEEE, per germline. CDR3 coding DNA: TGTGCCAGCAGCTTGGAGAATCCCAGGACGGGGTACGTCGAGCAGTACTTC. Residues: CASSLENPRTGYVEQYF.

This clonotype was observed at least ten times. The J gene is TRBJ1-1, the V gene TRBV7-2, with D maybe TRBD1 (6 bases). Germline CDR1 is SGHTA and CDR2 is FQGNSA. The CDR3 loop spans 17 amino acids. V lost 4 bases, J lost 0 bases, and 18 bases lay in between. CDR3 region: CASSSQGTPILNTEAFF. The CDR3 nucleotides are TGTGCCAGCAGCTCACAGGGTACTCCAATTCTGAACACTGAAGCTTTCTTT. The whole variable domain, filled in from reference TRBV7-2 and TRBJ1-1, reads GAGVSQSPSNKVTEKGKDVELRCDPISGHTALYWYRQSLGQGLEFLIYFQGNSAPDKSGLPSDRFSAERTGGSVSTLTIQRTQQEDSAVYLCASSSQGTPILNTEAFFGQGTRLTVV.

This clonotype was observed at least ten times. The chain carries TRBV6-4 and TRBJ1-2, with 7 nucleotides matching TRBD1. Germline V gene data show CDR1 as MRHNA and CDR2 as SNTAGT. The length of the CDR3 is 13 residues. Trimming removed 3 bases from V and 7 bases from J; junction bases left unmatched: 5. The CDR3 protein is CASSEEGALGYTF. CDR3 nucleotides: TGTGCCAGCAGTGAGGAGGGGGCTCTTGGCTACACCTTC.

This clonotype was recorded many times. The chain recombines TRBV3-1 with TRBJ2-7, with D maybe TRBD1 (6 bases). The V gene lost 4 bases and the J gene lost 6 bases, with 10 bases spanning the gap. CDR1 and CDR2 (germline): LGHDT, YNNKEL (reference sequence). The CDR3 loop spans 12 amino acids. In DNA, the CDR3 is TGTGCCAGCAGCCTCGGACAGTTCGAGCAGTACTTC. Amino acids: CASSLGQFEQYF.

The gene calls are TRBV7-3 and TRBJ2-1, with 9 bases lining up with TRBD2. J lost 8 bases, V lost 2 bases, and 16 bases had no gene match. CDR1 and CDR2 (germline): SGHTA, FQGTGA. CDR3 length: 18 residues. In DNA, the CDR3 is TGTGCCAGCAGCTTATGGTTGGCCGGACTAGCGTCAAGGGATGAGCAGTTCTTC. It yields the protein CASSLWLAGLASRDEQFF.

The chain links TRBV3-1 to TRBJ2-2, with unresolved D. V lost 1 base, J lost 0 bases, and 6 bases lay in between. The CDR3 consists of 15 residues. In germline, CDR1 is LGHDT, CDR2 YNNKEL (reference sequence). CDR3 nucleotides: TGTGCCAGCAGCCAAGCTGGACCGAACACCGGGGAGCTGTTTTTT. Translating gives CASSQAGPNTGELFF.

The sample holds many counts of this clonotype. The rearrangement uses TRBV28 and TRBJ2-1, with 9 bases that match TRBD2. Germline-derived CDR1 and CDR2 are MDHEN and SYDVKM. The CDR3 spans 14 residues. V lost 6 bases, J lost 4 bases, and 4 bases stayed unmatched. In DNA, the CDR3 is TGTGCCAGCAGAATAGCGGGGGTATACAATGAGCAGTTCTTC. It encodes CASRIAGVYNEQFF.

This clonotype is categorized as medium-sized. V is TRBV11-2 and J is TRBJ1-6; no clear D gene. The CDR3 has 13 amino acids. The V gene lost 5 bases and the J gene lost 11 bases, with 13 bases spanning the gap. Per germline, CDR1 SGHAT and CDR2 FQNNGV. The CDR3 region is CASSPVRGTPLHF. In DNA, the CDR3 is TGTGCCAGCAGCCCTGTCCGGGGTACACCCCTCCACTTT.

At least ten counts were recorded for this clonotype. The chain couples TRBV5-1 to TRBJ2-7, with D possibly called TRBD1 or TRBD2 (5 bases each). V was clipped by 3 bases and J by 3 bases, with 16 bases between them. Germline V lookup: CDR1 SGHRS, CDR2 YFSETQ. The CDR3 length is 15 residues. This CDR3 is CASSSLLGRNYEQYF. DNA of the CDR3: TGCGCCAGCAGCTCCCTACTGGGACGGAACTACGAGCAGTACTTC.

In its sample, this clonotype was seen many times. The chain combines TRBV5-1 with TRBJ2-2; perhaps TRBD1 as D (6 bases). V was cut by 3 bases and J by 1 base, with 13 bases left in between. Germline CDR1 is SGHRS and CDR2 is YFSETQ. The CDR3 is made up of 16 amino acids. CDR3 loop: CASSYLPGQNTGELFF. DNA of the CDR3: TGCGCCAGCAGCTACCTACCGGGACAGAACACCGGGGAGCTGTTTTTT.

V gene TRBV18 combines with J gene TRBJ2-5, with a weak D call TRBD2 (5 bases). V lost 2 bases to trimming and J lost 6 bases, with 16 bases between them. CDR3 length equals 15 residues. Germline V CDR1 and CDR2: KGHSH, LQKENI. CDR3 bases: TGTGCCAGCTCACCAGCGGGTGCAGATGGGAAGACCCAGTACTTC. Translation: CASSPAGADGKTQYF.

V gene TRBV5-1 combines with J gene TRBJ2-7, with 7 nucleotides matching TRBD1. V lost 4 bases to trimming and J lost 3 bases; unmatched junction nucleotides: 7. The CDR3 contains 14 residues. The germline V gene has CDR1 SGHRS and CDR2 YFSETQ. The CDR3 reads CASSPPGQIYEQYF. In DNA form, the CDR3 reads TGCGCCAGCAGCCCGCCGGGACAGATCTACGAGCAGTACTTC. The full variable domain, rest sourced from reference TRBV5-1 and TRBJ2-7, is KAGVTQTPRYLIKTRGQQVTLSCSPISGHRSVSWYQQTPGQGLQFLFEYFSETQRNKGNFPGRFSGRQFSNSRSEMNVSTLELGDSALYLCASSPPGQIYEQYFGPGTRLTVT.

This clonotype appeared many times. The chain couples TRBV9 to TRBJ2-5; TRBD2 aligns across 8 bases. The J segment lost 5 bases and the V segment lost 4 bases, leaving 16 bases of the junction unmatched. This CDR3 has 17 amino acids. In germline, CDR1 is SGDLS, CDR2 YYNGEE. CDR3 nucleotide sequence: TGTGCCAGCAGCCCCCGCGGGGCGGGAGGAATCCGTGAGACCCAGTACTTC. Protein: CASSPRGAGGIRETQYF.

This clonotype was counted ten times or more. In DNA, the CDR3 is TGCAGTGCCCGGACTAGCGGGACCGACGAGCAGTACTTC. Translation gives CSARTSGTDEQYF. The rearrangement joins TRBV20-1 to TRBJ2-7; 12 bases fit TRBD2. V shed 6 bases, J shed 5 bases, and the junction held 5 bases outside the gene matches. In germline, CDR1 is DFQATT, CDR2 SNEGSKA (reference sequence). This CDR3 comprises 13 residues.

Ten or more counts support this clonotype. The chain has TRBV7-8 and TRBJ2-1, with TRBD1 identical over 11 bases. The CDR3 extends over 15 amino acids. J was trimmed by 9 bases and V by 3 bases; bases with no gene match: 7. Per the germline V gene, CDR1 is SGHVS and CDR2 is FQNEAQ. Here the CDR3 reads CASSFRGQGAGEQFF. The CDR3 DNA sequence: TGTGCCAGCAGCTTTCGTGGACAGGGGGCCGGTGAGCAGTTCTTC.

This clonotype was counted at least ten times. The rearrangement links TRBV20-1 to TRBJ2-1; D may be TRBD2 (7 bases). The germline gives CDR1 DFQATT, CDR2 SNEGSKA (reference sequence). V gave up 3 bases and J gave up 3 bases, with 15 bases separating them. The CDR3 loop spans 15 amino acids. This CDR3 is CSASRGAGDYNEQFF. Written as DNA, the CDR3 is TGCAGTGCTAGCCGGGGGGCGGGAGACTACAATGAGCAGTTCTTC.

This clonotype was counted at least ten times. Here the CDR3 reads CASSEKGLAGDEQFF. CDR3 DNA sequence: TGTGCCAGCAGTGAAAAGGGGCTAGCGGGAGATGAGCAGTTCTTC. This chain links TRBV2 with TRBJ2-1; 10 bases are shared with TRBD2. Losses at the gene ends were 2 bases for V and 8 bases for J; bases not matched to a gene: 6. CDR3 length: 15 residues. CDR1 SNHLY and CDR2 FYNNEI come from the germline V gene.

Many counts were recorded for this clonotype. V usage is TRBV7-9 and J usage is TRBJ2-2, with D maybe TRBD1 (6 bases). CDR3 length equals 15 residues. Per the germline V gene, CDR1 is SEHNR and CDR2 is FQNEAQ (reference sequence). Deletions cut 7 bases from V and 3 bases from J, with 15 bases between. The CDR3 sequence is CASKDEAGDTGELFF. The CDR3 bases are TGTGCCAGCAAAGACGAGGCAGGGGACACCGGGGAGCTGTTTTTT.

Details on this clonotype: The junction departs from the called germline gene at one end, perhaps through a read error. The V call is TRBV28, the J call TRBJ1-6, with no clear D. Per germline, CDR1 MDHEN and CDR2 SYDVKM. This CDR3 has 15 residues. The CDR3 spells CASSESGGGHSPLHF. Here the CDR3 DNA reads TGTGCCAGCAGTGAAAGTGGTGGCGGTCATTCACCACTCCACTTT. Based on the CDR3 plus reference TRBV28 and TRBJ1-6, the full variable domain is DVKVTQSSRYLVKRTGEKVFLECVQDMDHENMFWYRQDPGLGLRLIYFSYDVKMKEKGDIPEGYSVSREKKERFSLILESASTNQTSMYLCASSESGGGHSPLHFGNGTRLTVT.

In its sample, this clonotype was seen many times. The rearrangement joins TRBV20-1 to TRBJ2-5; 12 bases are shared with TRBD2. Germline CDR1 and CDR2: DFQATT and SNEGSKA (reference sequence). The CDR3 loop spans 14 amino acids. V gave up 6 bases and J gave up 6 bases; unmatched junction bases: 8. In DNA, the CDR3 is TGCAGTGCCCCCCTAGCGGGAGGGCTTAAGACCCAGTACTTC. Amino acid sequence: CSAPLAGGLKTQYF.